Below, 6 T cell receptor beta chains from the same sample are listed, as sequenced in a study of regulatory and conventional T cells in RAG deficiency. The protocol was immunoSEQ multiplex PCR, while the TCRdb copy is restricted to in-frame clones and leaves out a portion. The profile shows tens of thousands of clones, around 90% of them singletons. This sample was shared with a second study, whose subject was regulatory T cells. That publication notes: The PCR used 52 TRBV and 13 TRBJ primers.

What was sequenced was CD8+ T cells sorted from blood. These receptors were obtained from a human donor in good health.

The chain is built from TRBV19 and TRBJ2-2; 7 bases match TRBD2. The CDR3 loop spans 14 amino acids. Germline assignment: CDR1 LNHDA and CDR2 SQIVND (reference sequence). Trimming took 1 base from V and 6 from J; bases not matched to a gene: 2. CDR3 in DNA: TGTGCCAGTAGTATAGTACTAGCGCCCGGGGAGCTGTTTTTT. Translating gives CASSIVLAPGELFF.

This chain uses TRBV12-5 with TRBJ2-7; D is unresolved. Trimming shortened V by 2 bases and J by 4 bases, and 9 bases separated the two germline ends. Germline V gene data show CDR1 as LGHNT and CDR2 as FRNRAP. This CDR3 is 13 amino acids long. For the CDR3, the DNA is TGTGCTAGTGGTTTGTCAAACAGTTACGAGCAGTACTTC. Encoded protein: CASGLSNSYEQYF.

This sequence joins TRBV11-2 and TRBJ2-5; possibly TRBD2 for D (6 bases). The J call may be faulty, since TRBJ2-7 better matches the DNA end. The CDR3 consists of 15 residues. Germline V gives CDR1 SGHAT, CDR2 FQNNGV. CDR3 sequence reads: CASSSLGGRNYEQYF. The CDR3 DNA is TGTGCCAGCAGCTCCCTCGGAGGGAGGAACTACGAGCAGTACTTC.

CDR3 bases: TGTGCCAGCAGTCGCGAGATGGGGGAAAAACTGTTTTTT. Amino acids: CASSREMGEKLFF. The V gene is TRBV7-6, the J gene TRBJ1-4; D is unresolved. Germline CDR1 SGHVS, CDR2 FNYEAQ. The V and J ends lost 6 bases and 8 bases respectively, with 13 bases between them. The CDR3 length is 13 residues.

The chain employs TRBV7-3 and TRBJ2-7, with 8 nucleotides matching TRBD1. The junction had 14 bases not matched to a gene; V was cut back by 5 bases and J by 5 bases. This CDR3 region has 16 residues. Germline-derived CDR1 and CDR2 are SGHTA and FQGTGA. As DNA, the CDR3 is TGTGCCAGCAGCCCCAACCAGGGGGCCGGAGTCAACGAGCAGTACTTC. Translated: CASSPNQGAGVNEQYF.

The CDR3, as DNA: TGTGCCAGCAGTTACACAGGGACCGGGGAGACCCAGTACTTC. Protein: CASSYTGTGETQYF. The genes are TRBV6-5 and TRBJ2-5; the D gene is possibly TRBD1 (6 bases). V lost 2 bases and J 5 bases, leaving 12 bases between the germline ends. The CDR3 is 14 amino acids. Germline V lookup: CDR1 MNHEY, CDR2 SVGAGI.